What follows are 18 T cell receptor beta chains derived from one specimen sequenced in a study of blood T cell repertoires in COVID-19. The data were produced by immunoSEQ multiplex PCR, yet TCRdb's version contains in-frame clones alone and is incomplete. The sample consists of under 60,000 clones, over 80% of them appearing once. The specimen was peripheral blood. Receptor source: a man aged 25 to 45 with COVID-19, enrolled during active disease.

The J gene is TRBJ2-1, the V gene TRBV28; D perhaps matches TRBD2 (5 bases). CDR1 MDHEN and CDR2 SYDVKM come from the germline V gene. The CDR3 length is 14 residues. V lost 7 bases and J 4 bases, leaving 14 bases between the germline ends. The CDR3 region has the DNA TGTGCCAGCACCGTCCCCGGGGTATACAATGAGCAGTTCTTC. Translation gives CASTVPGVYNEQFF.

The CDR3: CASSLVGASNTEAFF. For the CDR3, the DNA is TGTGCCAGCAGTTTAGTAGGGGCATCGAACACTGAAGCTTTCTTT. The V gene is TRBV28, the J gene TRBJ1-1, with a weak D call TRBD1 (5 bases). The CDR3 is 15 amino acids. V lost 2 bases and J 1 base, leaving 11 bases between the germline ends. Germline V gives CDR1 MDHEN, CDR2 SYDVKM.

The rearrangement links TRBV11-3 to TRBJ1-6, with 7 bases that match TRBD1. The CDR3 consists of 14 residues. Trimming at V came to 3 bases and at J to 6 bases, leaving 2 bases not matched to a gene. Germline V gene data show CDR1 as SGHNT and CDR2 as YENEEA. The CDR3 coding sequence is TGTGCCAGCAGCTTGGGACAGCCTAATTCACCCCTCCACTTT. It encodes CASSLGQPNSPLHF.

The J gene is TRBJ2-1, the V gene TRBV14; 12 nucleotides match TRBD2. CDR1 and CDR2 from the germline V gene are SGHDN and FVKESK. The CDR3 has 14 amino acids. The V and J ends lost 0 bases and 15 bases, in that order; junction bases with no gene match: 6. Written as DNA, the CDR3 is TGTGCCAGCAGCCAAGACAGACTAGCGGGAGTTCCGTTCTTC. Encoded protein: CASSQDRLAGVPFF.

This rearrangement joins TRBV28 to TRBJ2-2, with D possibly TRBD1 on 6 matching bases. This CDR3 region has 15 residues. V was pared by 3 bases and J by 0 bases, with 8 bases between. CDR1 MDHEN and CDR2 SYDVKM come from the germline V gene. CDR3 region: CASSLGTSNTGELFF. CDR3 DNA: TGTGCCAGCAGTTTGGGGACATCGAACACCGGGGAGCTGTTTTTT.

The CDR3 here is CASSLSGDEQFF. Written as DNA, the CDR3 is TGTGCCAGCAGCTTGAGCGGGGATGAGCAGTTCTTC. The chain has TRBV5-4 and TRBJ2-1; the match to TRBD2 covers 7 bases. Germline loops: CDR1 SGHNT, CDR2 YYREEE (reference sequence). V shed 1 base, J shed 8 bases, and the junction held 0 bases outside the gene matches. This CDR3 contains 12 residues.

The V and J genes are TRBV2 and TRBJ1-2, with 8 bases identical to TRBD1. Trimming at V came to 3 bases and at J to 5 bases, leaving 5 bases not matched to a gene. This CDR3 comprises 14 residues. The germline V gene has CDR1 SNHLY and CDR2 FYNNEI. CDR3 sequence: CASSESGGPYGYTF. The CDR3 region has the DNA TGTGCCAGCAGTGAGTCAGGGGGCCCTTATGGCTACACCTTC.

CDR3 sequence (DNA): TGTGCCAGCTCACCGATAGACGGGGAGCTGTTTTTT. It translates to CASSPIDGELFF. The gene calls are TRBV18 and TRBJ2-2; the D is unclear. CDR1 and CDR2 (germline): KGHSH, LQKENI. This CDR3 is 12 amino acids long. Trimming left V 3 bases short and J 7 bases short, with 6 bases between.

The genes are TRBV1 and TRBJ1-2. TRBV1 is marked as a pseudogene. The CDR3 sequence is 19 residues long. CDR3 DNA sequence: TGCACCAGCAGCCAAGGGAGTGGCTCGCAGGCGGGGGGACTGTATGGCTACACCTTC. The encoded protein is CTSSQGSGSQAGGLYGYTF.

The chain is built from TRBV6-4 and TRBJ1-3, with TRBD1 as a possible D gene (6 bases). V was trimmed by 10 bases and J by 4 bases, leaving 17 bases between them. Germline V gene lookup returns CDR1 MRHNA and CDR2 SNTAGT. This CDR3 contains 14 residues. The CDR3 DNA follows: TGTGCCATCCCTGGGGGGGGCATCGGAAACACCATATATTTT. Protein product: CAIPGGGIGNTIYF.

V usage is TRBV6-5 and J usage is TRBJ1-2, with D maybe TRBD1 (5 bases). The CDR3 is made up of 14 amino acids. Trimming left V 5 bases short and J 4 bases short, with 14 bases between. Germline CDR1 and CDR2: MNHEY and SVGAGI. The CDR3 bases are TGTGCCAGCAGTACATTCGGGGGTGGCTATGGCTACACCTTC. As protein: CASSTFGGGYGYTF.

This chain joins TRBV28 and TRBJ1-2; a weak D match, TRBD1 (5 bases). This CDR3 is 13 amino acids long. The germline gives CDR1 MDHEN, CDR2 SYDVKM. V was clipped by 6 bases and J by 5 bases, with 13 bases between them. The CDR3 DNA reads as TGTGCCAGCAGAATGACGGGGGTTTATGGCTACACCTTC. Translated, it gives CASRMTGVYGYTF.

The CDR3, as DNA: TGTGCCAGCAGTTACCTTGGGGGGTACACCGGGGAGCTGTTTTTT. This sequence encodes CASSYLGGYTGELFF. V gene TRBV6-2 or TRBV6-3 combines with J gene TRBJ2-2; tentatively, D is TRBD2 (6 bases). Germline assignment: CDR1 MNHEY and CDR2 SVGEGT. The CDR3 sequence is 15 residues long. V was clipped by 2 bases and J by 3 bases, with 10 bases between them.

J is TRBJ2-3 and V is TRBV7-9; perhaps TRBD1 as D (5 bases). CDR3 size: 15 residues. Trimming cost V 5 bases and J 6 bases, with 18 bases left between them. Germline loops: CDR1 SEHNR, CDR2 FQNEAQ (reference sequence). CDR3 sequence reads: CASSPSGQGGDTQYF. As DNA, the CDR3 is TGTGCCAGCAGCCCCAGTGGGCAGGGTGGGGATACGCAGTATTTT.

This clone has just a few counts. This chain uses TRBV5-6 with TRBJ2-1, with D possibly being TRBD2 (5 bases). The length of the CDR3 is 11 residues. V lost 4 bases to trimming and J lost 10 bases, with 9 bases between them. CDR1 and CDR2 from the germline V gene are SGHDT and YYEEEE. The CDR3 here is CASSAGHEQFF. CDR3 coding DNA: TGTGCCAGCAGCGCGGGTCACGAGCAGTTCTTC.

The rearrangement links TRBV2 to TRBJ2-1; D possibly corresponds to TRBD2 (5 bases). The CDR3 extends over 13 amino acids. Germline CDR1 reads SNHLY; CDR2 reads FYNNEI. Deletions cut 4 bases from V and 11 bases from J, with 15 bases between. The chain's CDR3 is CASSGNGDSKQFF. The CDR3 DNA follows: TGTGCCAGCAGTGGGAACGGGGATTCGAAGCAGTTCTTC.

The chain joins TRBV11-2 to TRBJ1-5, with a weak D call TRBD1 (5 bases). This CDR3 region has 15 residues. Germline values: CDR1 SGHAT, CDR2 FQNNGV. The V end lost 1 base, the J end lost 3 bases, and 10 bases lay between the germline ends. CDR3 protein: CASSLGAGHNQPQHF. In nucleotides, the CDR3 is TGTGCCAGCAGCTTAGGGGCGGGGCACAATCAGCCCCAGCATTTT.

V is TRBV6-5 and J is TRBJ1-2; D may be TRBD1 (6 bases). Germline CDR1 reads MNHEY; CDR2 reads SVGAGI. This CDR3 has 13 amino acids. V was cut by 6 bases and J by 0 bases, with 8 bases left in between. The CDR3 is CASRRTANYGYTF. CDR3 bases: TGTGCCAGCAGGCGGACAGCTAACTATGGCTACACCTTC.